A single sample is the source of the 32 T cell receptor beta chains below, sequenced in a study of blood T cell repertoires in COVID-19. Libraries were prepared by immunoSEQ multiplex PCR; TCRdb keeps only in-frame clonotypes and omits some of them. In the table there are about 200,000 clones, around 84% of which are singletons. What was sequenced was peripheral blood. The receptors derive from a human donor in a cohort sampled during active COVID-19.

The chain uses TRBV5-4 and TRBJ2-7; D perhaps matches TRBD2 (6 bases). This CDR3 has 15 amino acids. Germline CDR1 is SGHNT and CDR2 is YYREEE (reference sequence). The V and J ends lost 2 bases and 0 bases respectively, with 12 bases between them. CDR3 nucleotides: TGTGCCAGCAGCTTAGGCGGGGCGAGCTCCTACGAGCAGTACTTC. It translates to CASSLGGASSYEQYF.

This clone came up once. The rearrangement uses TRBV19 and TRBJ2-3, with 7 bases aligning to TRBD2. CDR1 LNHDA and CDR2 SQIVND come from the germline V gene (reference sequence). V lost 5 bases and J lost 1; bases outside the gene matches: 9. CDR3 length equals 16 residues. The CDR3 here is CASSPWDYKGTDTQYF. Here the CDR3 DNA reads TGTGCCAGTAGTCCATGGGACTACAAAGGCACAGATACGCAGTATTTT.

The chain links TRBV7-2 to TRBJ2-1; 7 positions agree with TRBD2. CDR1 and CDR2 from the germline V gene are SGHTA and FQGNSA. Losses at the gene ends were 5 bases for V and 5 bases for J; bases not matched to a gene: 15. CDR3 size: 17 residues. The CDR3, as DNA: TGTGCCAGCAGCCGCGGGTTTGCGGGAGTAAGGGACAATGAGCAGTTCTTC. It is translated as CASSRGFAGVRDNEQFF. Full variable domain (outside the CDR3, taken from reference TRBV7-2 and TRBJ2-1): GAGVSQSPSNKVTEKGKDVELRCDPISGHTALYWYRQSLGQGLEFLIYFQGNSAPDKSGLPSDRFSAERTGGSVSTLTIQRTQQEDSAVYLCASSRGFAGVRDNEQFFGPGTRLTVL.

This chain connects TRBV6-6 to TRBJ1-5, with 7 bases matching TRBD1. The germline gives CDR1 MNHNY, CDR2 SVGAGI (reference sequence). The J segment lost 4 bases and the V segment lost 3 bases, leaving 6 bases of the junction unmatched. The CDR3 covers 15 residues. CDR3 DNA: TGTGCCAGCAGTTATACGGGACAGCCGAATCAGCCCCAGCATTTT. It encodes CASSYTGQPNQPQHF.

The chain uses TRBV5-1 and TRBJ2-7, with D possibly matching TRBD1 (5 bases). With 4 bases removed from V and 6 bases from J, the gap between germline ends came to 11 bases. The germline V gene encodes CDR1 SGHRS and CDR2 YFSETQ. The CDR3 sequence is 12 residues long. CDR3: CASSVRVGEQYF. CDR3 DNA sequence: TGCGCCAGCAGCGTCAGGGTAGGCGAGCAGTACTTC. The full variable domain, its missing parts supplied by reference TRBV5-1 and TRBJ2-7, is KAGVTQTPRYLIKTRGQQVTLSCSPISGHRSVSWYQQTPGQGLQFLFEYFSETQRNKGNFPGRFSGRQFSNSRSEMNVSTLELGDSALYLCASSVRVGEQYFGPGTRLTVT.

This clone was detected ten times or more. The chain carries TRBV5-5 and TRBJ1-2, with D tentatively TRBD1 (6 bases). CDR3 length equals 15 residues. V was cut by 0 bases and J by 4 bases, with 13 bases left in between. Germline V gives CDR1 SGHKS, CDR2 YYEKEE (reference sequence). DNA of the CDR3: TGTGCCAGCAGCTTGGCTTCGACAGGCCTCTATGGCTACACCTTC. Residues: CASSLASTGLYGYTF.

This clone was detected only once. The chain has TRBV9 and TRBJ2-1, with 8 bases lining up with TRBD2. Germline V CDR1 and CDR2: SGDLS, YYNGEE. J was trimmed by 4 bases and V by 4 bases; bases with no gene match: 7. The CDR3 totals 15 residues. CDR3 residues: CASSPGLGLYNEQFF. The CDR3 region has the DNA TGTGCCAGCAGCCCGGGACTAGGACTATACAATGAGCAGTTCTTC.

This chain joins TRBV19 and TRBJ2-2; D may be TRBD1 (5 bases). V lost 5 bases to trimming and J lost 3 bases, with 10 bases between them. The CDR3 length is 14 residues. Germline V gene lookup returns CDR1 LNHDA and CDR2 SQIVND (reference sequence). CDR3 coding DNA: TGTGCCAGTAGTGCAACAGGTTACACCGGGGAGCTGTTTTTT. It encodes CASSATGYTGELFF.

This clone was seen a handful of times. The chain employs TRBV27 and TRBJ1-1; no clear D gene. The V end was cut by 7 bases, the J end by 5 bases, with 14 bases between. This CDR3 contains 13 residues. The germline V gene encodes CDR1 MNHEY and CDR2 SMNVEV (reference sequence). The CDR3, as DNA: TGTGCCAGCAACCCGGCTTCGGGGACTGAAGCTTTCTTT. Residues: CASNPASGTEAFF.

This clone has more than one count but fewer than ten. The chain links TRBV7-6 to TRBJ1-4; 7 positions match TRBD1. The CDR3 is 13 amino acids. Germline CDR1 is SGHVS and CDR2 is FNYEAQ. The J segment lost 6 bases and the V segment lost 5 bases, leaving 3 bases of the junction unmatched. CDR3: CASSRDRDEKLFF. Written as DNA, the CDR3 is TGTGCCAGCAGCCGAGACAGGGATGAAAAACTGTTTTTT.

Here the CDR3 reads CASGPGLRERDETDTQYF. The DNA for the CDR3 is TGCGCCAGCGGCCCGGGGTTGCGGGAGCGGGACGAAACAGATACGCAGTATTTT. The rearrangement joins TRBV5-1 to TRBJ2-3; 7 positions agree with TRBD2. Losses at the gene ends were 7 bases for V and 3 bases for J; bases not matched to a gene: 20. The CDR3 is made up of 18 amino acids. Germline V gene data show CDR1 as SGHRS and CDR2 as YFSETQ.

This clone occurred once. The V gene is TRBV28, the J gene TRBJ1-5; D remains ambiguous. Trimming pared 3 bases from V and 3 bases from J, leaving 12 bases between. This CDR3 is 15 amino acids long. Germline V CDR1 and CDR2: MDHEN, SYDVKM. The CDR3 protein is CASSFLLGINQPQHF. The DNA of the CDR3 is TGTGCCAGCAGTTTTTTACTCGGGATCAATCAGCCCCAGCATTTT.

The chain employs TRBV28 and TRBJ2-3; 11 bases align to TRBD1. J lost 5 bases, V lost 4 bases, and 11 bases had no gene match. Germline values: CDR1 MDHEN, CDR2 SYDVKM. There are 17 residues in the CDR3. The CDR3 region is CASSYPPLDRGQDTQYF. CDR3 nucleotide sequence: TGTGCCAGCAGTTATCCCCCCCTGGACAGGGGGCAAGATACGCAGTATTTT.

The chain joins TRBV7-6 to TRBJ1-2; D is undetermined. Trimming cost V 1 base and J 8 bases, with 20 bases left between them. Germline V gene lookup returns CDR1 SGHVS and CDR2 FNYEAQ. The CDR3 extends over 16 amino acids. In DNA form, the CDR3 reads TGTGCCAGCAGCTTAGAGGCCGGGGTTCCTACCATGGGCTACACCTTC. Translation: CASSLEAGVPTMGYTF.

V gene TRBV20-1 combines with J gene TRBJ1-2, with 10 bases that match TRBD1. V was clipped by 3 bases and J by 7 bases; unmatched bases: 8. Germline CDR1 DFQATT, CDR2 SNEGSKA (reference sequence). The CDR3 runs to 14 residues. Here the CDR3 DNA reads TGCAGTGCTAGTGAGGGACAGGGGAGTAGTGGCTACACCTTC. This sequence encodes CSASEGQGSSGYTF.

This clone has just one count. The chain carries TRBV7-2 and TRBJ2-6; TRBD1 matches 8 bases. There are 13 residues in the CDR3. V shed 4 bases and J 11 bases; nucleotides not matched to a gene: 4. CDR1 is SGHTA, CDR2 FQGNSA, per germline. The DNA for the CDR3 is TGTGCCAGCAGCTCAAGGACAGGGCACGTCCTGACTTTC. It is translated as CASSSRTGHVLTF. The complete variable domain, with remaining parts taken from reference TRBV7-2 and TRBJ2-6, reads GAGVSQSPSNKVTEKGKDVELRCDPISGHTALYWYRQSLGQGLEFLIYFQGNSAPDKSGLPSDRFSAERTGGSVSTLTIQRTQQEDSAVYLCASSSRTGHVLTFGAGSRLTVL.

The gene calls are TRBV7-9 and TRBJ2-7; tentative D call: TRBD1 (6 bases). The germline V gene encodes CDR1 SEHNR and CDR2 FQNEAQ (reference sequence). V lost 8 bases and J 3 bases, leaving 11 bases between the germline ends. This CDR3 is built from 12 residues. The CDR3 here is CASSDRVYEQYF. DNA for the CDR3: TGTGCCAGCTCGGACAGAGTCTACGAGCAGTACTTC.

The V call is TRBV2, the J call TRBJ1-1; 8 positions match TRBD1. The V and J ends lost 6 bases and 5 bases, in that order; junction bases with no gene match: 5. From germline, CDR1 is SNHLY and CDR2 FYNNEI. The CDR3 extends over 13 amino acids. CDR3 loop: CASRADRETEAFF. The DNA of the CDR3 is TGTGCCAGCAGGGCGGACAGGGAGACTGAAGCTTTCTTT.

The rearrangement uses TRBV7-8 and TRBJ2-7; D is undetermined. The CDR3 is 12 residues long. Germline CDR1 is SGHVS and CDR2 is FQNEAQ. V was trimmed by 5 bases and J by 0 bases, leaving 5 bases between them. The CDR3 DNA follows: TGTGCCAGCAGCCTCGGCTCCTACGAGCAGTACTTC. Translating it yields CASSLGSYEQYF.

This chain joins TRBV27 and TRBJ1-3; D unclear. The V gene's germline CDR1 is MNHEY and CDR2 SMNVEV (reference sequence). This CDR3 contains 15 residues. V lost 6 bases, J lost 0 bases, and 12 bases lay in between. The CDR3 reads CASRAGQSSGNTIYF. CDR3 nucleotides: TGTGCCAGCAGAGCGGGTCAAAGCTCTGGAAACACCATATATTTT.

V is TRBV15 and J is TRBJ2-1; 7 positions agree with TRBD2. The CDR3 contains 16 residues. V was pared by 0 bases and J by 10 bases, with 12 bases of the junction left unmatched. Per the germline V gene, CDR1 is LNHNV and CDR2 is YYDKDF (reference sequence). The CDR3 bases are TGTGCCACCAGCAGAGAACGGACCGGGGGGAAGTGCGAGCAGTTCTTC. Residues: CATSRERTGGKCEQFF.

The gene calls are TRBV29-1 and TRBJ2-7; no clear D gene. The CDR3 is 13 residues long. V was cut by 7 bases and J by 0 bases, with 13 bases left in between. Germline CDR1 reads SQVTM; CDR2 reads ANQGSEA. CDR3 protein: CSAKEHSSYEQYF. The CDR3 region has the DNA TGCAGCGCCAAAGAGCATTCCTCCTACGAGCAGTACTTC.

This clone was counted once. The gene calls are TRBV19 and TRBJ1-5; 7 nucleotides line up with TRBD1. The CDR3 consists of 13 residues. CDR1 is LNHDA, CDR2 SQIVND, per germline (reference sequence). V was pared by 2 bases and J by 5 bases, with 0 bases of the junction left unmatched. The chain's CDR3 is CASSIQGDQPQHF. CDR3 coding DNA: TGTGCCAGTAGTATACAGGGGGATCAGCCCCAGCATTTT.

The chain couples TRBV28 to TRBJ2-7; 10 bases fit TRBD1. Germline loops: CDR1 MDHEN, CDR2 SYDVKM. The length of the CDR3 is 15 residues. Unmatched junction bases numbered 10, after V lost 6 bases and J lost 5 bases. DNA of the CDR3: TGTGCCAGCAGCCGATTCGGGACAGGGGTTGACGAGCAGTACTTC. It specifies CASSRFGTGVDEQYF.

The CDR3: CASSLFQGSEKLFF. In nucleotides, the CDR3 is TGTGCCAGCAGTTTATTTCAGGGGTCTGAAAAACTGTTTTTT. The rearrangement links TRBV28 to TRBJ1-4; tentatively, D is TRBD1 (6 bases). Germline V lookup: CDR1 MDHEN, CDR2 SYDVKM. Trimming took off 1 base at V and 7 bases at J, with 10 bases between the two ends. There are 14 residues in the CDR3.

The sample holds one count of this clone. The genes are TRBV5-1 and TRBJ2-7; D is undetermined. The length of the CDR3 is 14 residues. The germline CDR1 and CDR2 sequences are SGHRS and YFSETQ. V gave up 4 bases and J gave up 1 base, with 12 bases separating them. As DNA, the CDR3 is TGCGCCAGCAGCAGCGAGAGCCTATCCTACGAGCAGTACTTC. Its protein product is CASSSESLSYEQYF.

This chain uses TRBV6-1 with TRBJ1-3, with 9 bases fitting TRBD1. Germline V lookup: CDR1 MNHNS, CDR2 SASEGT. J lost 11 bases, V lost 3 bases, and 11 bases had no gene match. CDR3 length: 15 amino acids. Here the CDR3 reads CASSETWTGVYPIYF. The CDR3, as DNA: TGTGCCAGCAGTGAGACCTGGACAGGGGTTTACCCCATATATTTT.

This clone was observed a single time. The chain joins TRBV30 to TRBJ1-6; the D is unclear. Per germline, CDR1 GTSNPN and CDR2 SVGIG (reference sequence). The CDR3 totals 15 residues. Trimming stripped 5 bases from V and 3 bases from J, with 14 bases between. The CDR3 is CAWSGRTFYNSPLHF. Here the CDR3 DNA reads TGTGCCTGGTCCGGGAGAACCTTCTATAATTCACCCCTCCACTTT.

The CDR3 region is CATSGGLAGGQDEQFF. CDR3 in DNA: TGTGCCACCAGTGGGGGACTAGCGGGAGGGCAGGATGAGCAGTTCTTC. The J gene is TRBJ2-1, the V gene TRBV24-1, with TRBD2 matching over 16 bases. The CDR3 length is 16 residues. CDR1 and CDR2 (germline): KGHDR, SFDVKD. V shed 5 bases, J shed 8 bases, and the junction held 5 bases outside the gene matches.

The chain is built from TRBV10-2 and TRBJ2-3; D perhaps matches TRBD2 (6 bases). The V gene's germline CDR1 is WSHSY and CDR2 SAAADI. There are 13 residues in the CDR3. Trimming removed 4 bases at V and 6 bases at J, with 11 bases between. The CDR3: CASSVAVEDTQYF. In DNA, the CDR3 is TGCGCCAGCAGTGTAGCGGTAGAGGATACGCAGTATTTT.

A remark on this clone: One end of the junction fails to match germline, which may point to a read error. The chain joins TRBV27 to TRBJ1-3; tentatively, D is TRBD1 (6 bases). The CDR3 consists of 15 residues. Germline-derived CDR1 and CDR2 are MNHEY and SMNVEV (reference sequence). The CDR3 loop is CASSLSRGSGNTIYF. The CDR3 nucleotides are TGTGCCAGCAGTCTATCCAGGGGCTCTGGAAACACCATATATTTT.

The chain carries TRBV28 and TRBJ2-1, with 11 bases fitting TRBD2. CDR1 MDHEN and CDR2 SYDVKM come from the germline V gene. The trim removed 3 bases at V and 10 bases at J, leaving 11 bases unmatched. The length of the CDR3 is 16 residues. The CDR3 is CASSFFRLAGRREQFF. CDR3 coding DNA: TGTGCCAGCAGTTTTTTCAGACTAGCGGGACGGAGGGAGCAGTTCTTC.